The 7 T cell receptor beta chains listed next were all sequenced from one sample in a study of identical twins. TCRdb re-called the 5' RACE reads with MiXCR, one entry per CDR3 protein. The data contain 500,000 to 700,000 distinct CDR3 sequences, under 8.5% of them singletons. These data are also associated with another study on yellow fever vaccine responses in identical twins.

Sequencing used PBMCs. Receptors were obtained from a young woman in good health.

This chain uses TRBV6-5 with TRBJ1-1, with TRBD1 as a possible D gene (5 bases). Germline V lookup: CDR1 MNHEY, CDR2 SVGAGI. The CDR3 totals 12 residues. With 10 bases removed from V and 1 base from J, the gap between germline ends came to 10 bases. The chain's CDR3 is CATREWNTEAFF. As DNA, the CDR3 is TGTGCCACCAGGGAGTGGAACACTGAAGCTTTCTTT.

This clonotype appeared many times. This rearrangement joins TRBV7-2 to TRBJ1-2; 7 bases line up with TRBD1. Germline V lookup: CDR1 SGHTA, CDR2 FQGNSA. Trimming took 2 bases from V and 0 from J; bases not matched to a gene: 6. The CDR3 contains 16 residues. The CDR3: CASSLPTTGTNYGYTF. The CDR3 DNA follows: TGTGCCAGCAGCTTACCGACGACAGGGACTAACTATGGCTACACCTTC.

This sequence joins TRBV7-9 and TRBJ1-5; the match to TRBD1 covers 9 bases. V dropped 1 base and J dropped 3; count of bases not matched to a gene: 7. CDR1 and CDR2 (germline): SEHNR, FQNEAQ (reference sequence). The CDR3 runs 17 residues. The CDR3 nucleotides read TGTGCCAGCAGCTTAGTTGCGGGACAGGGTCCCAATCAGCCCCAGCATTTT. Protein sequence: CASSLVAGQGPNQPQHF. Looking up the rest from reference TRBV7-9 and TRBJ1-5 gives the full variable domain: DTGVSQNPRHKITKRGQNVTFRCDPISEHNRLYWYRQTLGQGPEFLTYFQNEAQLEKSRLLSDRFSAERPKGSFSTLEIQRTEQGDSAMYLCASSLVAGQGPNQPQHFGDGTRLSIL.

The rearrangement links TRBV10-3 to TRBJ2-5; no reliable D call. The CDR3 loop spans 13 amino acids. The V end was cut by 2 bases, the J end by 5 bases, with 9 bases between. Per the germline V gene, CDR1 is ENHRY and CDR2 is SYGVKD. CDR3 nucleotides: TGTGCCATCAGTGAGAGGTCTGAGGAGACCCAGTACTTC. Translated: CAISERSEETQYF.

This clonotype was recorded many times. J is TRBJ2-5 and V is TRBV12-3 or TRBV12-4; D is ambiguous. CDR3 size: 11 residues. The V end lost 6 bases, the J end lost 5 bases, and 7 bases lay between the germline ends. The DNA of the CDR3 is TGTGCCAGCAGCGAAGGGGAGACCCAGTACTTC. Translated, it gives CASSEGETQYF.

The rearrangement uses TRBV3-1 and TRBJ2-4; no definite D call. This CDR3 has 17 residues. V was pared by 0 bases and J by 2 bases, with 14 bases between. Per germline, CDR1 LGHDT and CDR2 YNNKEL (reference sequence). The CDR3 spells CASSQEGWGRPKNIQYF. The CDR3 DNA follows: TGTGCCAGCAGCCAAGAGGGGTGGGGTCGGCCCAAAAACATTCAGTACTTC.

This clonotype was detected only a few times. The chain carries TRBV5-1 and TRBJ2-1; D call uncertain. Germline V lookup: CDR1 SGHRS, CDR2 YFSETQ. Trimming removed 0 bases from V and 12 bases from J, with 16 bases in between. This CDR3 has 14 residues. CDR3 residues: CASSLAGAPKVQFF. The CDR3 DNA reads as TGCGCCAGCAGCTTGGCCGGCGCCCCGAAGGTGCAGTTCTTC.